The clone carrying this TCR beta chain is a singleton in its sample. The CDR3 has 14 residues. With V trimmed by 6 bases and J by 5 bases, 7 bases remained unmatched. Per germline, CDR1 SGHKS and CDR2 YYEKEE (reference sequence). In terms of age and location, participants ranged from roughly 18 to 95 years and lived in around 22 US areas. Participant-given clinical history determined each cohort assignment. Original processing methods: Estimation of nucleated cell counts was performed using reference gene primer amplification. The data were produced by immunoSEQ multiplex PCR, yet TCRdb's version contains in-frame clones alone and is incomplete. D and trimming were read from the DNA, whereas the V and J calls and clone size are those reported in that table. The table lists a few hundred thousand clones, 88% of them singletons. The sample is drawn from a study of blood T cell repertoires in COVID-19. About the study: Acute and convalescent COVID-19 samples came from the United States, Italy and Spain.

This chain connects TRBV5-5 to TRBJ1-2; 10 bases agree with TRBD1. Specimen: PBMCs or T cells enriched from blood (not recorded which). This TCR was recovered from a woman in her thirties or forties with acute COVID-19. CDR3 nucleotide sequence: TGTGCCAGCACACACGGACAGGGGGGATATGGCTACACCTTC. It yields the protein CASTHGQGGYGYTF.